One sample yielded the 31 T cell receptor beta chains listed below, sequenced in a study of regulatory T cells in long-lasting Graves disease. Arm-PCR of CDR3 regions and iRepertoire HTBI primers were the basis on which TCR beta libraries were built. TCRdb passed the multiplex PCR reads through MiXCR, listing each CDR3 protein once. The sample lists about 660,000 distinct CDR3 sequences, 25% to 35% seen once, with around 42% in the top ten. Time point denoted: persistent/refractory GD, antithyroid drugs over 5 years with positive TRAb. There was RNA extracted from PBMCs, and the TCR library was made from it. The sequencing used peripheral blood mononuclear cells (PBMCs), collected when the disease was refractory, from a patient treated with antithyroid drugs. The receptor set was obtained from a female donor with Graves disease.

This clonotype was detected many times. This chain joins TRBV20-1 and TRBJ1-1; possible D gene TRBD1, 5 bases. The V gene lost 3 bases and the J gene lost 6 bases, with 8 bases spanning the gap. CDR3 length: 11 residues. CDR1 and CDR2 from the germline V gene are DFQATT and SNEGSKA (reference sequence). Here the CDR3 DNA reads TGCAGTGCTAGCAGGGATCCTGAAGCTTTCTTT. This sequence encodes CSASRDPEAFF.

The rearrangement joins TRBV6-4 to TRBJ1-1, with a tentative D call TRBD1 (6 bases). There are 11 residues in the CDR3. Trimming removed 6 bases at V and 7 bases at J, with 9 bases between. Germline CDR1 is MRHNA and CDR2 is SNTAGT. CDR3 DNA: TGTGCCAGCAGGGCGGACAGTGAAGCTTTCTTT. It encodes CASRADSEAFF.

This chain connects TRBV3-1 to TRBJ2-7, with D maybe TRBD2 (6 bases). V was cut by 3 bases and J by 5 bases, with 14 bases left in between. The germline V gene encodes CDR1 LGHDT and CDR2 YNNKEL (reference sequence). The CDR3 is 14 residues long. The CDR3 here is CASSQGLRQDEQYF. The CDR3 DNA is TGTGCCAGCAGCCAGGGACTTAGGCAAGACGAGCAGTACTTC.

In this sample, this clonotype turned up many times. The DNA of the CDR3 is TGTGCCAGCAGTCGCCAGGGCAGGGAAGGGTTTGGCTACACCTTC. Protein product: CASSRQGREGFGYTF. The chain couples TRBV6-1 to TRBJ1-2; D might be TRBD1 (5 bases). The CDR3 has 15 amino acids. Germline loops: CDR1 MNHNS, CDR2 SASEGT. V was trimmed by 5 bases and J by 7 bases, leaving 20 bases between them.

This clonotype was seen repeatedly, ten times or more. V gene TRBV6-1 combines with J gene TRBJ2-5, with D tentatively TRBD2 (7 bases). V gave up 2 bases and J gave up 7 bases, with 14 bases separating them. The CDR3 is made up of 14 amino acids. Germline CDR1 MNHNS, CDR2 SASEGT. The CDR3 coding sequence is TGTGCCAGCAGTGAACGGGGGGCTCGAGCGACCCAGTACTTC. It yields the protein CASSERGARATQYF.

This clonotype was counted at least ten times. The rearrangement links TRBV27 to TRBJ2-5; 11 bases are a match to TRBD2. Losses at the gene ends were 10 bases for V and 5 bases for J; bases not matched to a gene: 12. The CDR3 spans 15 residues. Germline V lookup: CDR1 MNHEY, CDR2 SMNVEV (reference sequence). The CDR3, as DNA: TGTGCCACCCCTAGCGGGAGGCCCCTTGGGGAGACCCAGTACTTC. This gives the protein CATPSGRPLGETQYF.

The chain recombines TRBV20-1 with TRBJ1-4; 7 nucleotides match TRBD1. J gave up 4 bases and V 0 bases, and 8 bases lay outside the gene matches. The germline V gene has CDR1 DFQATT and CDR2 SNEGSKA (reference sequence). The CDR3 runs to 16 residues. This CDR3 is CSARDTDRAFNEKLFF. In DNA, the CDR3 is TGCAGTGCTAGAGATACCGACAGGGCTTTTAATGAAAAACTGTTTTTT.

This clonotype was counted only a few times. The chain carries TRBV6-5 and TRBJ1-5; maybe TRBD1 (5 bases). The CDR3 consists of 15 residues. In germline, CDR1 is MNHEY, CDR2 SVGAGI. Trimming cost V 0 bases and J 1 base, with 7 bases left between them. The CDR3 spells CASSYSGQSNQPQHF. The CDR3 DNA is TGTGCCAGCAGTTACTCGGGGCAGAGCAATCAGCCCCAGCATTTT.

CDR3 nucleotide sequence: TGTGCCAGCAGCCAATTTGATCAGATCACCGGGGAGCTGTTTTTT. It is translated as CASSQFDQITGELFF. The V gene is TRBV14, the J gene TRBJ2-2; D unresolved. The CDR3 has 15 residues. Germline V gene data show CDR1 as SGHDN and CDR2 as FVKESK. Trimming left V 2 bases short and J 4 bases short, with 11 bases between.

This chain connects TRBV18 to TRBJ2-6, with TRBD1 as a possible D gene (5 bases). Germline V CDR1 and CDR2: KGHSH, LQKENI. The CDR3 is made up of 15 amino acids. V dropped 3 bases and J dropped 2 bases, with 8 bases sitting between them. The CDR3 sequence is CASSPSRAGANVLTF. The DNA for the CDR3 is TGTGCCAGCTCACCTAGCAGGGCTGGGGCCAACGTCCTGACTTTC.

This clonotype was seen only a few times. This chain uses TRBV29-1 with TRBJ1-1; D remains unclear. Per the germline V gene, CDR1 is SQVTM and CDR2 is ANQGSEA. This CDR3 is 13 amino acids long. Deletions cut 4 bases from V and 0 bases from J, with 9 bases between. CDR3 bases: TGCAGCGTTGTTGACACGATGAACACTGAAGCTTTCTTT. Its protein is CSVVDTMNTEAFF. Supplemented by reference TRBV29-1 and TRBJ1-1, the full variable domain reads SAVISQKPSRDICQRGTSLTIQCQVDSQVTMMFWYRQQPGQSLTLIATANQGSEATYESGFVIDKFPISRPNLTFSTLTVSNMSPEDSSIYLCSVVDTMNTEAFFGQGTRLTVV.

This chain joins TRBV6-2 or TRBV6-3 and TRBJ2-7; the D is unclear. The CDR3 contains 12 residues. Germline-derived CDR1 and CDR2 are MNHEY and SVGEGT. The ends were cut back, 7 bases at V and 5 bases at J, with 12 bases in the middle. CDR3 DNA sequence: TGTGCCAGCACCGACTTTCTTGACGAGCAGTACTTC. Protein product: CASTDFLDEQYF.

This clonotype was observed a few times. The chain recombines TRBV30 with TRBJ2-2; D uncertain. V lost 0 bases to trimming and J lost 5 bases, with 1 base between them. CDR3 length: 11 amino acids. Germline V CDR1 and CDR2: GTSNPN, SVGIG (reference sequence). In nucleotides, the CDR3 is TGTGCCTGGAGTGTTACCGGGGAGCTGTTTTTT. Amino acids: CAWSVTGELFF.

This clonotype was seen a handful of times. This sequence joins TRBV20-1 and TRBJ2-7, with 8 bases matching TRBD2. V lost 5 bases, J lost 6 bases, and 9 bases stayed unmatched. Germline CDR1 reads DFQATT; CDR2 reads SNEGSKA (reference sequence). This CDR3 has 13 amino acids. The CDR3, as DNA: TGCAGTGCTCTGAGCGGGGGAGTCGCCGAGCAGTACTTC. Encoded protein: CSALSGGVAEQYF.

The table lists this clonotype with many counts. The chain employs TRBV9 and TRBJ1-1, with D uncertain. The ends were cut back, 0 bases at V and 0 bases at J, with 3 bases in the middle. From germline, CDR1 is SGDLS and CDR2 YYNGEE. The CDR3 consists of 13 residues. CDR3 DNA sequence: TGTGCCAGCAGCGTAGAACTGAACACTGAAGCTTTCTTT. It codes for CASSVELNTEAFF.

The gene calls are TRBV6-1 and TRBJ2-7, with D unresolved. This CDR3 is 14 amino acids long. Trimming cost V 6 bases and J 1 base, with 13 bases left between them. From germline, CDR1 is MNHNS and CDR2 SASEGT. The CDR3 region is CASRTLELSYEQYF. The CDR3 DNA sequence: TGTGCCAGCAGAACCTTGGAACTATCCTACGAGCAGTACTTC.

The CDR3 reads CASSDWTSGLGTGELFF. The CDR3 DNA follows: TGTGCCAGCAGTGATTGGACTAGCGGGCTGGGAACCGGGGAGCTGTTTTTT. The chain couples TRBV6-1 to TRBJ2-2; 11 nucleotides match TRBD2. Germline lookup yields CDR1 MNHNS and CDR2 SASEGT. The length of the CDR3 is 17 residues. Germline trimming cut 3 bases from V and 5 bases from J; bases unmatched to any gene: 8.

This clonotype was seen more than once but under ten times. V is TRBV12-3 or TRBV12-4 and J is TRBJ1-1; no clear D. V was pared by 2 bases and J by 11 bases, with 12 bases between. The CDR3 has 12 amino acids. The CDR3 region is CASSLYEAVAFF. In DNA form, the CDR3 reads TGTGCCAGCAGTTTATATGAAGCGGTGGCTTTCTTT.

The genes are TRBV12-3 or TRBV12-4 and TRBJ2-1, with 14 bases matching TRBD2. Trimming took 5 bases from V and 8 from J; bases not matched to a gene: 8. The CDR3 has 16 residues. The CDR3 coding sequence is TGTGCCAGCAGTCCCCGGCCGGGACTAGCGGGAGATGAGCAGTTCTTC. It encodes CASSPRPGLAGDEQFF.

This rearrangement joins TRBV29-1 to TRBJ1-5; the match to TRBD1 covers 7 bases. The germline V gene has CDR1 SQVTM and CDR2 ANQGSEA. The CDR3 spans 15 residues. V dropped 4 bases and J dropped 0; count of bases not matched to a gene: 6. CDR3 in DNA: TGCAGCGTTGGGGGGCAGGGGGGTAGCAATCAGCCCCAGCATTTT. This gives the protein CSVGGQGGSNQPQHF.

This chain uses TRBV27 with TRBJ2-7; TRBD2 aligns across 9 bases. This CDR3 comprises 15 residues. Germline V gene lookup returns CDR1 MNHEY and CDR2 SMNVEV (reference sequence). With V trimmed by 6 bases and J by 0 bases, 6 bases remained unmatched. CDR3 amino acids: CASRRGGIASYEQYF. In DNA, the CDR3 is TGTGCCAGCAGGCGGGGGGGGATCGCCTCCTACGAGCAGTACTTC.

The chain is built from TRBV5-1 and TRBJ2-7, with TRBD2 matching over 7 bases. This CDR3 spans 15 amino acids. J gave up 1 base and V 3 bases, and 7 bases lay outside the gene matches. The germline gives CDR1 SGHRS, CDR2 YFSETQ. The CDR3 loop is CASSWGAGSSYEQYF. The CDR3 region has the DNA TGCGCCAGCAGCTGGGGAGCGGGATCTTCCTACGAGCAGTACTTC.

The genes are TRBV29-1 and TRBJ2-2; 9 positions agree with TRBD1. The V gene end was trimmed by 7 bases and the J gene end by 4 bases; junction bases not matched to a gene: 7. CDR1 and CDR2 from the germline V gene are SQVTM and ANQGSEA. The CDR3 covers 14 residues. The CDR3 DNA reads TGCAGCGGGGCGGGACAGGGCTCCACCGGGGAGCTGTTTTTT. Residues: CSGAGQGSTGELFF.

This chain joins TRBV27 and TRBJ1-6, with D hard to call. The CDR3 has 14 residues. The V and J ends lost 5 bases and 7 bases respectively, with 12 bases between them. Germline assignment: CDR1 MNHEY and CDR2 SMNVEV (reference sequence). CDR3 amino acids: CASSPHVRNSPLHF. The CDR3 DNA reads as TGTGCCAGCAGTCCGCATGTACGGAATTCACCCCTCCACTTT.

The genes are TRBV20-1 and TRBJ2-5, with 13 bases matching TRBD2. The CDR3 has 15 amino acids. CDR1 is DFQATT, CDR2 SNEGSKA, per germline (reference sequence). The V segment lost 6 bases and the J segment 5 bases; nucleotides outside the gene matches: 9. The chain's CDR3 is CSAHQTSGRPETQYF. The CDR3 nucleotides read TGCAGTGCCCACCAGACTAGCGGGAGGCCTGAGACCCAGTACTTC.

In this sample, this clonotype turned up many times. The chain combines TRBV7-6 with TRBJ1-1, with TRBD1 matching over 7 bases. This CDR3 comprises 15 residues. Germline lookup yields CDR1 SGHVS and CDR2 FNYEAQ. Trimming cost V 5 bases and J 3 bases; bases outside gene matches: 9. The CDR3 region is CASSTAGGRYTEAFF. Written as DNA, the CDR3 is TGTGCCAGCAGCACGGCAGGGGGACGATACACTGAAGCTTTCTTT.

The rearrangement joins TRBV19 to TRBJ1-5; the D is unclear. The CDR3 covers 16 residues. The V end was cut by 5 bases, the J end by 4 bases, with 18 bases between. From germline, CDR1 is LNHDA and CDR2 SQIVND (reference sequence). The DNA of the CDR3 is TGTGCCAGTAGTCGGGTCAGCTCGGCGACAAATCAGCCCCAGCATTTT. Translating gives CASSRVSSATNQPQHF.

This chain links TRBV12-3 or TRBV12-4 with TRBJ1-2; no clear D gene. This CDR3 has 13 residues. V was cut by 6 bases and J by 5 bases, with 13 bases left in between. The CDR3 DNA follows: TGTGCCAGCAGCCACCCCCCGGCTTATGGCTACACCTTC. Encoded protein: CASSHPPAYGYTF.

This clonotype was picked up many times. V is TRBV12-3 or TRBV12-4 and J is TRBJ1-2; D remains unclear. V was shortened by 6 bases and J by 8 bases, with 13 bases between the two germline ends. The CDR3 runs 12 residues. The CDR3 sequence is CASRSDGRGYTF. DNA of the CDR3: TGTGCCAGCAGATCGGACGGAAGGGGCTACACCTTC.

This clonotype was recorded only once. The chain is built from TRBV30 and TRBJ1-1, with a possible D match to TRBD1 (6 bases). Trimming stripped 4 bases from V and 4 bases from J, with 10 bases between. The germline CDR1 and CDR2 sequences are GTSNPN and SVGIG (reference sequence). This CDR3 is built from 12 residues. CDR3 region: CAWTQGGTEAFF. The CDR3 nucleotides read TGTGCCTGGACACAGGGAGGCACTGAAGCTTTCTTT.

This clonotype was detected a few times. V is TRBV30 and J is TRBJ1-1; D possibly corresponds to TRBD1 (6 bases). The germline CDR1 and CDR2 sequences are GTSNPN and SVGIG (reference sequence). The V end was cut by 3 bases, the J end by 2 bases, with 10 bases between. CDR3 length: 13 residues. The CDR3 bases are TGTGCCTGGAGACAGGGAAGTAACACTGAAGCTTTCTTT. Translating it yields CAWRQGSNTEAFF.